This TCR beta chain was documented in a study of blood T cell repertoires in COVID-19. Overall study context: The study drew acute and convalescent COVID-19 samples from the United States, Italy and Spain. The analysed material was cDNA or gDNA that came from T cells, B-cell-depleted T cells, or PBMCs.

CDR1 and CDR2 (germline): SGHNT, YYREEE (reference sequence). Trimming removed 0 bases from V and 4 bases from J, with 17 bases in between. CDR3 size: 18 residues. TCRdb's table, derived via immunoSEQ multiplex PCR, lists solely in-frame clones and lacks some. The table records about 180,000 clones, 85% of them present only once. Recovery meant two consecutive negative NP/OP PCR tests, professional clearance, or resolved symptoms. The chain carries TRBV5-4 and TRBJ2-6, with D unresolved. The clonotype originates from a man aged 35-49 years who had recovered from COVID-19. Sequenced: PBMCs or T cells enriched from blood (not recorded which). The CDR3 coding sequence is TGTGCCAGCAGCTTGGAAGGCGGCGGTGCTCTGGGGGCCAACGTCCTGACTTTC. Translated, it gives CASSLEGGGALGANVLTF.